The rows below give T cell receptor beta chains drawn from one sample of a study of response to subunit inactivated influenza vaccine. One entry per CDR3 protein, called by TCRdb with MiXCR from the RT-PCR reads. The sample carries hundreds of thousands of distinct CDR3 sequences, 15% to 20% recorded once. The sequences come from PBMCs from blood, collected around 5 days after vaccination. These TCRs come from a man in his forties or fifties who received an inactivated influenza vaccine. CDR3s include the opening cysteine and the closing phenylalanine or tryptophan. A D gene is named only where the DNA matches it firmly. Size values are once, few and many counts, or a class for expanded clones, and some rows have none.

d_gene	v_gene	abundance	j_gene	CDR3nt	CDR3aa
.	TRBV20-1	.	TRBJ2-1	TGCAGTGCTAGTGGCGGGTTCTTC	CSASGGFF
.	TRBV7-2	many	TRBJ2-3	TGTGCCAGCAGCTTAATGCGGACAGCTAGCACAGATACGCAGTATTTT	CASSLMRTASTDTQYF
TRBD1	TRBV6-5	.	TRBJ2-7	TGTGCCAGCAGCCGGACAGGGGGCTTTGGCGAGCAGTACTTC	CASSRTGGFGEQYF
.	TRBV5-5	.	TRBJ2-5	TGTGCCAGCAGCCCCCGTTTAGGGACACAAGAGACCCAGTACTTC	CASSPRLGTQETQYF
TRBD2	TRBV6-1	many	TRBJ2-5	TGTGCCAGCAGTCGACGAGGACTAGCGGCCCAAGAGACCCAGTACTTC	CASSRRGLAAQETQYF
.	TRBV12-3/TRBV12-4	many	TRBJ1-5	TGTGCAACAAGCCGGACACATCACGACAATCAGCCCCAGCATTTT	CATSRTHHDNQPQHF
TRBD2	TRBV12-3/TRBV12-4	.	TRBJ2-7	TGTGCCAGCAGCCCGACGCCACTAGCGGGAGTAACCTACGAGCAGTACTTC	CASSPTPLAGVTYEQYF
TRBD2	TRBV6-1	few	TRBJ2-7	TGTGCCAGCACGCCGATAGCGGGGGGCTCCGGATACGAGCAGTACTTC	CASTPIAGGSGYEQYF
.	TRBV5-1	few	TRBJ2-1	TGCGCCAGCGGAATTAGCAGTGAGCAGTTCTTC	CASGISSEQFF
.	TRBV24-1	few	TRBJ2-2	TGTGCCACCAGTGATTTGCGGGGTCCCGGGGAGCTGTTTTTT	CATSDLRGPGELFF
.	TRBV20-1	.	TRBJ2-7	TGCAGTGCTATTCGGCAGGGCAACGAGCAGTACTTC	CSAIRQGNEQYF
TRBD1	TRBV7-2	.	TRBJ1-1	TGTGCCAGCAGCACGCAGGGGGGGAACACTGAAGCTTTCTTT	CASSTQGGNTEAFF